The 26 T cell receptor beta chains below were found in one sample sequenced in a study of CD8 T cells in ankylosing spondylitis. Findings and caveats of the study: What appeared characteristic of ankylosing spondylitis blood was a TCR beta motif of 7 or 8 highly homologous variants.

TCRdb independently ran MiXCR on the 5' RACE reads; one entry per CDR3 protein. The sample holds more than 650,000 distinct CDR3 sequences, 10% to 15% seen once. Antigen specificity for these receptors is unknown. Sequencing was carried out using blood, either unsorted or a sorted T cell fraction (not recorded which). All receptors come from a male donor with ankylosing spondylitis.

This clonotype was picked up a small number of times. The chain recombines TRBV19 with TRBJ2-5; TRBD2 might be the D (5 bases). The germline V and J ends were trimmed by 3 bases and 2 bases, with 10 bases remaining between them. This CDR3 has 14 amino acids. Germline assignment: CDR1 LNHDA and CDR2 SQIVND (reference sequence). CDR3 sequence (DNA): TGTGCCAGTAGTATTGCCGAGCGGCAAGAGACCCAGTACTTC. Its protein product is CASSIAERQETQYF.

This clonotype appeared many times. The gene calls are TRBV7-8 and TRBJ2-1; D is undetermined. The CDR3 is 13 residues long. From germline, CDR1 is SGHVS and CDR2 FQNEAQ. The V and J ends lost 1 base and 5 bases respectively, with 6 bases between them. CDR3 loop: CASSLVSDNEQFF. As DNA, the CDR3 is TGTGCCAGCAGCTTAGTATCCGACAATGAGCAGTTCTTC.

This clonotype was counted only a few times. Here the CDR3 DNA reads TGTGCCAGCAGCCAAGATCTTAAGAGGGATGAGCAGTTCTTC. This gives the protein CASSQDLKRDEQFF. The chain recombines TRBV4-2 with TRBJ2-1; the D gene is possibly TRBD2 (5 bases). V was clipped by 0 bases and J by 8 bases, with 11 bases between them. Germline CDR1 and CDR2: LGHNA and YNFKEQ. The CDR3 has 14 amino acids.

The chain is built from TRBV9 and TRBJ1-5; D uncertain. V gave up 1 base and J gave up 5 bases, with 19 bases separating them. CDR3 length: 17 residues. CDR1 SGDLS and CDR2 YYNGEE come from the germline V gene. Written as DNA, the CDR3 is TGTGCCAGCAGCGTACTTCCGATGTTTGGGGTTTATCAGCCCCAGCATTTT. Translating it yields CASSVLPMFGVYQPQHF.

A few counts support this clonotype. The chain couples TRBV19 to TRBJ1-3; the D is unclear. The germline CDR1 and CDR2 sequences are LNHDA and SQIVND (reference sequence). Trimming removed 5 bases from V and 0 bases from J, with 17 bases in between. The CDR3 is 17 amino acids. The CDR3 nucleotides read TGTGCCAGTAGTCCCACCACGGAAATCTACTCTGGAAACACCATATATTTT. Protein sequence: CASSPTTEIYSGNTIYF.

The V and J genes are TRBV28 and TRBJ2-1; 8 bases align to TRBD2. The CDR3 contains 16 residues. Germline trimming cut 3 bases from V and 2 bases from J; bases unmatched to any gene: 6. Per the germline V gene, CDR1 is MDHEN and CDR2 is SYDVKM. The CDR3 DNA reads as TGTGCCAGCAGTTTGGGGCGGGGGGCTACCTACAATGAGCAGTTCTTC. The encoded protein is CASSLGRGATYNEQFF.

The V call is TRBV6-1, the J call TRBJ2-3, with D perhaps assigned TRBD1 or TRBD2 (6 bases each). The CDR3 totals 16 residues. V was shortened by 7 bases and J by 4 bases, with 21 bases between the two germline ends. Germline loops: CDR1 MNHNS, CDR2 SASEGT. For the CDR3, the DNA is TGTGCCAGCAATCCTGTACGTGGGGGGCCGCCAGATACGCAGTATTTT. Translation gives CASNPVRGGPPDTQYF.

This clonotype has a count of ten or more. Here the CDR3 reads CASSLSGVEAFF. CDR3 nucleotide sequence: TGCGCCAGCAGCTTGAGTGGGGTCGAAGCTTTCTTT. The chain is built from TRBV5-1 and TRBJ1-1; D gene uncertain. The CDR3 extends over 12 amino acids. The germline gives CDR1 SGHRS, CDR2 YFSETQ. Trimming pared 1 base from V and 8 bases from J, leaving 9 bases between.

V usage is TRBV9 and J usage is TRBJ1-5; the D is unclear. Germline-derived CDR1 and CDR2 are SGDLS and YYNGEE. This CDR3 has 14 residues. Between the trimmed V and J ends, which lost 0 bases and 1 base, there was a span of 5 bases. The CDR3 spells CASSVGLSNQPQHF. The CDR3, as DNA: TGTGCCAGCAGCGTAGGTCTGAGCAATCAGCCCCAGCATTTT.

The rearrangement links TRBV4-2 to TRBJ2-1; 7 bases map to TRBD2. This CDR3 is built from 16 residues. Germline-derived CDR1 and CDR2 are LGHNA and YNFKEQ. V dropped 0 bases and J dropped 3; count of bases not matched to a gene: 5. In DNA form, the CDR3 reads TGTGCCAGCAGCCAAGATCGTGAGCGGGGCTACAATGAGCAGTTCTTC. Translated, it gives CASSQDRERGYNEQFF.

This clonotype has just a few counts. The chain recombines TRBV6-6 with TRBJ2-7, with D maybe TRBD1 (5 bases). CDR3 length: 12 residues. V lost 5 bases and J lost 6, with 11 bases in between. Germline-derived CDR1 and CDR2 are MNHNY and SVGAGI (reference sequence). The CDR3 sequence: CASSTQGFEQYF. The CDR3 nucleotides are TGTGCCAGCAGTACTCAGGGTTTCGAGCAGTACTTC.

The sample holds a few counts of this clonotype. The CDR3 sequence: CASSSFDRENSPLHF. The CDR3 region has the DNA TGTGCCAGCAGTTCGTTCGACAGGGAGAATTCACCCCTCCACTTT. The chain has TRBV6-5 and TRBJ1-6; 7 bases are shared with TRBD1. Losses at the gene ends were 4 bases for V and 7 bases for J; bases not matched to a gene: 7. Per germline, CDR1 MNHEY and CDR2 SVGAGI. The CDR3 length is 15 residues.

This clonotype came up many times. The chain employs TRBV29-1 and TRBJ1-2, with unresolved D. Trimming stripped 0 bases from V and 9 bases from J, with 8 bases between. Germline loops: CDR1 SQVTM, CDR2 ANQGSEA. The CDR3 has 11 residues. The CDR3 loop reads CSVEDRIRYTF. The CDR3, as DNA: TGCAGCGTTGAAGACAGGATCCGCTACACCTTC.

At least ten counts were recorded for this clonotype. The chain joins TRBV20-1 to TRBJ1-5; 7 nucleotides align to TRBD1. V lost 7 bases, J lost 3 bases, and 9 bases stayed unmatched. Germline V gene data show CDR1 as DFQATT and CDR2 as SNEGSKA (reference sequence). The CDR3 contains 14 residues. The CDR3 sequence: CSGTQQGINQPQHF. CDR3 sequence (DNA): TGCAGTGGGACACAACAGGGGATCAATCAGCCCCAGCATTTT.

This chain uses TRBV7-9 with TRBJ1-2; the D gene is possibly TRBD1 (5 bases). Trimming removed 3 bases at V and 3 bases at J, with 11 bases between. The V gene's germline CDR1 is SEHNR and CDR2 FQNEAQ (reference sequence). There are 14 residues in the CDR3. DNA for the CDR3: TGTGCCAGCAGCTTGAGTTCCAGGGACTATGGCTACACCTTC. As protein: CASSLSSRDYGYTF.

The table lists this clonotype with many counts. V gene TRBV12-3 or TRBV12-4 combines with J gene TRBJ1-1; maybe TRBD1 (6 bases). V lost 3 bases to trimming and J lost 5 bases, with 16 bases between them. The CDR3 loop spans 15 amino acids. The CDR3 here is CASSFGGGRRTEAFF. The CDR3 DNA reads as TGTGCCAGCAGTTTCGGAGGGGGTAGGCGTACTGAAGCTTTCTTT.

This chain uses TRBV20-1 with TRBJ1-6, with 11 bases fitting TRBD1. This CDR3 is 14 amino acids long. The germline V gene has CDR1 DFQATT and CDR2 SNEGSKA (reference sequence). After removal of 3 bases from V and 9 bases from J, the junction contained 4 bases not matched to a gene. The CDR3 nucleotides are TGCAGTGCTAGGGACAGGGGGCAGGGTTCACCCCTCCACTTT. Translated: CSARDRGQGSPLHF.

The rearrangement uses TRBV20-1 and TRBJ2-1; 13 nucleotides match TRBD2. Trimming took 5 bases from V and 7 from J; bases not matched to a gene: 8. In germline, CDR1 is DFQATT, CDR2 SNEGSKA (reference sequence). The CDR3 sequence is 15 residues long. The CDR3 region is CSAPRTSGRENEQFF. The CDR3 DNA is TGCAGTGCTCCTCGGACTAGCGGGAGAGAGAATGAGCAGTTCTTC.

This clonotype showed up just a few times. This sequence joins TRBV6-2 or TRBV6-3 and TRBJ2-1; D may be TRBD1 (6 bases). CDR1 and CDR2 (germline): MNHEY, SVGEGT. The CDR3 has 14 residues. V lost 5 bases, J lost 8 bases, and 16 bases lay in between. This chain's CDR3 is CASSVIGQPYEQFF. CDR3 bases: TGTGCCAGCAGTGTAATAGGACAGCCCTATGAGCAGTTCTTC.

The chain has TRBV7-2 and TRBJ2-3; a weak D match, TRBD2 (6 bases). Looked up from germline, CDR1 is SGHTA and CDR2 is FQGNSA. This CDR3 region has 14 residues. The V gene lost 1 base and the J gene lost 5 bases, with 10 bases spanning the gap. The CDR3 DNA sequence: TGTGCCAGCAGCTTAGGATACGGGGGAGATACGCAGTATTTT. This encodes CASSLGYGGDTQYF.

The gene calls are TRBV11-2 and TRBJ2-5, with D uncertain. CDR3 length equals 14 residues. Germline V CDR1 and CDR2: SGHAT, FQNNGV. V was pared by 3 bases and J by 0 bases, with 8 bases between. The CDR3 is CASSLTPYQETQYF. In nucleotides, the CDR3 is TGTGCCAGCAGCTTGACGCCCTACCAAGAGACCCAGTACTTC.

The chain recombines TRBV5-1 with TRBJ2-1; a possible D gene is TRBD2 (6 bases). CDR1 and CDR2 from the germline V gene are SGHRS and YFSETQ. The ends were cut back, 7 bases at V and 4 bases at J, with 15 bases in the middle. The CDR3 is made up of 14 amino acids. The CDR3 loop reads CASAVSGAYNEQFF. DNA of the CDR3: TGCGCCAGCGCGGTTAGCGGAGCATACAATGAGCAGTTCTTC.

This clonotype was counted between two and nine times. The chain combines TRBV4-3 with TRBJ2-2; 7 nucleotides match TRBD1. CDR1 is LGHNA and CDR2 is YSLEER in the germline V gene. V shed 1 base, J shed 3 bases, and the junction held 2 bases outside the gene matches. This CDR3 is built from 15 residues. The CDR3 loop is CASSQGQGDTGELFF. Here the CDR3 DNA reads TGCGCCAGCAGCCAAGGCCAGGGGGACACCGGGGAGCTGTTTTTT.

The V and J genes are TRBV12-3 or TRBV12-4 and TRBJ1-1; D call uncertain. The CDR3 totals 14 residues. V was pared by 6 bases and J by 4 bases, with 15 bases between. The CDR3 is CASRRAAGGTEAFF. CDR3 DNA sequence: TGTGCCAGCAGGCGTGCCGCCGGAGGCACTGAAGCTTTCTTT.

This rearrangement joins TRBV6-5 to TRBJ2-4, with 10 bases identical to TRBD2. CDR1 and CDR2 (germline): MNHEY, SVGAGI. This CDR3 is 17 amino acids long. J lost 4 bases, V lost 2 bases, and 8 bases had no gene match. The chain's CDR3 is CASSYRSGGASKNIQYF. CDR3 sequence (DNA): TGTGCCAGCAGTTACCGGAGCGGGGGGGCATCTAAAAACATTCAGTACTTC.

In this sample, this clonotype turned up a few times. The CDR3 here is CASSRRGQAAYEQYF. The CDR3 DNA reads TGTGCCAGCAGCCGACGAGGGCAGGCCGCCTACGAGCAGTACTTC. V and J are TRBV7-9 and TRBJ2-7; the D gene is possibly TRBD2 (5 bases). Germline lookup yields CDR1 SEHNR and CDR2 FQNEAQ (reference sequence). CDR3 size: 15 residues. Trimming pared 5 bases from V and 2 bases from J, leaving 16 bases between.